The next 3 T cell receptor beta chains were all read from a single sample in a study of blood T cell repertoires in COVID-19. The protocol was immunoSEQ multiplex PCR, while the TCRdb copy is restricted to in-frame clones and leaves out a portion. Of about 170,000 clones listed, approximately 82% are singletons. The specimen sequenced was PBMCs or T cells enriched from blood (not recorded which). The receptors derive from a man aged 45-60 years who had recovered from COVID-19.

The chain carries TRBV12-2 and TRBJ2-1; TRBD2, the table's D call, was not compared with the DNA. TRBV12-2 is a pseudogene segment. The CDR3 is 9 residues long. CDR3 in DNA: TGTGCAAGTCGCTTCCCCTCCTTCTTC. Amino acids: CASRFPSFF.

The genes are TRBV2 and TRBJ2-1; 8 positions match TRBD1. CDR3 length: 14 amino acids. The junction had 8 bases not matched to a gene; V was cut back by 7 bases and J by 6 bases. Germline assignment: CDR1 SNHLY and CDR2 FYNNEI. The CDR3 loop is CASIGQGPSNEQFF. The CDR3 nucleotides read TGTGCCAGCATCGGACAGGGACCCTCCAATGAGCAGTTCTTC. The variable domain in full, with the rest retrieved from reference TRBV2 and TRBJ2-1, is EPEVTQTPSHQVTQMGQEVILRCVPISNHLYFYWYRQILGQKVEFLVSFYNNEISEKSEIFDDQFSVERPDGSNFTLKIRSTKLEDSAMYFCASIGQGPSNEQFFGPGTRLTVL.

This clone was picked up one time. The rearrangement links TRBV7-9 to TRBJ2-7, with D perhaps TRBD1 (6 bases). V gave up 9 bases and J gave up 2 bases, with 20 bases separating them. Germline V lookup: CDR1 SEHNR, CDR2 FQNEAQ (reference sequence). CDR3 length: 15 residues. In DNA, the CDR3 is TGTGCCAGTCTTCCGACAGGTGGTAGTCCCTACGAGCAGTACTTC. As protein: CASLPTGGSPYEQYF.